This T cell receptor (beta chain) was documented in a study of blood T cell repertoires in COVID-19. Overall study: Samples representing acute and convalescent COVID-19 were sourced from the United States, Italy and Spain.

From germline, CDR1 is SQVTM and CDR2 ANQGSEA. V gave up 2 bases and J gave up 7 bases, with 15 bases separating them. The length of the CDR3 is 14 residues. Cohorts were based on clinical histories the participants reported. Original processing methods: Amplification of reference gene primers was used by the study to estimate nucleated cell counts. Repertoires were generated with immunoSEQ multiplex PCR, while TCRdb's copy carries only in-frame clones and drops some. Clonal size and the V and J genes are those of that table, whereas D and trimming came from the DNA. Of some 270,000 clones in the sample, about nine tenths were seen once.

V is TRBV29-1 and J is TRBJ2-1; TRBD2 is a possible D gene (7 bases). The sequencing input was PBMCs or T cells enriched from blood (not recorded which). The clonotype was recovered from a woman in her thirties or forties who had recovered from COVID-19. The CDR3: CSVETGGLGNEQFF. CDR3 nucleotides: TGCAGCGTTGAAACGGGGGGCCTTGGGAATGAGCAGTTCTTC.